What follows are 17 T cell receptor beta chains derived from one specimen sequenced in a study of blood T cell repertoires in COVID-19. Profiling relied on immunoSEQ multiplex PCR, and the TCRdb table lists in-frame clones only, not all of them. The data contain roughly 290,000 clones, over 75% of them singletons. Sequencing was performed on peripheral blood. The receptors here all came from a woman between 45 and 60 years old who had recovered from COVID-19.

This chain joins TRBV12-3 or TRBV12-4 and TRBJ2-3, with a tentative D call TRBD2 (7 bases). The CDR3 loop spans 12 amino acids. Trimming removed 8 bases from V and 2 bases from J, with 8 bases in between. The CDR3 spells CASGGATDTQYF. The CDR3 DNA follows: TGTGCCAGCGGGGGGGCCACAGATACGCAGTATTTT.

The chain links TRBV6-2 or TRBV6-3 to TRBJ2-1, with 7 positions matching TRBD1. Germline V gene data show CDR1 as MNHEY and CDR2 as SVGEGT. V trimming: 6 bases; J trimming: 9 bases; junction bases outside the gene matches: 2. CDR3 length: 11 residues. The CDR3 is CASSRTGEQFF. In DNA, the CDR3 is TGTGCCAGCAGCCGGACAGGTGAGCAGTTCTTC.

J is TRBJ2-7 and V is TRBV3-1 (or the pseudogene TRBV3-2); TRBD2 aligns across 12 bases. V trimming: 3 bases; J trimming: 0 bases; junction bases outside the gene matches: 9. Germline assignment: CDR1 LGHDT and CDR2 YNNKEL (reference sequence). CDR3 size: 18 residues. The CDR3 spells CASSHRLAGAYNSYEQYF. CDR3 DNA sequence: TGTGCCAGCAGCCATCGACTAGCGGGGGCCTATAACTCCTACGAGCAGTACTTC.

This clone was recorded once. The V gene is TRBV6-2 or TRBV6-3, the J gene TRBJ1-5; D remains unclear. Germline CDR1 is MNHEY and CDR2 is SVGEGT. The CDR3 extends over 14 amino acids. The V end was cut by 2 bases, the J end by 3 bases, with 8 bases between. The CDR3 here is CASSYGGHNQPQHF. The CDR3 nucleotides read TGTGCCAGCAGTTACGGCGGCCACAATCAGCCCCAGCATTTT.

The CDR3 coding sequence is TGTGCCAGCAGCTTGGTGCGGGGGGCGGAAGCTTTCTTT. Protein sequence: CASSLVRGAEAFF. V is TRBV5-6 and J is TRBJ1-1; D perhaps matches TRBD1 (6 bases). This CDR3 is 13 amino acids long. Trimming removed 0 bases at V and 8 bases at J, with 11 bases between. CDR1 and CDR2 (germline): SGHDT, YYEEEE.

CDR3 loop: CASSPPFGNTIYF. In DNA, the CDR3 is TGTGCCAGCAGTCCCCCCTTCGGAAACACCATATATTTT. The chain has TRBV28 and TRBJ1-3; D is unclear. Trimming stripped 5 bases from V and 4 bases from J, with 9 bases between. This CDR3 is 13 amino acids long. In germline, CDR1 is MDHEN, CDR2 SYDVKM.

CDR3 sequence: CAWQTGYEQYF. The CDR3 DNA reads TGTGCCTGGCAAACAGGGTACGAGCAGTACTTC. The chain joins TRBV30 to TRBJ2-7; D possibly corresponds to TRBD1 (6 bases). The length of the CDR3 is 11 residues. V was clipped by 5 bases and J by 4 bases, with 9 bases between them. Germline CDR1 reads GTSNPN; CDR2 reads SVGIG (reference sequence).

The CDR3 here is CAWSAGPREQYF. The CDR3 bases are TGTGCCTGGAGCGCCGGCCCTAGGGAGCAGTACTTC. The rearrangement joins TRBV30 to TRBJ2-7; D not resolved. The germline gives CDR1 GTSNPN, CDR2 SVGIG (reference sequence). This CDR3 has 12 amino acids. V was pared by 3 bases and J by 7 bases, with 13 bases between. Looking up the rest from reference TRBV30 and TRBJ2-7 gives the full variable domain: SQTIHQWPATLVQPVGSPLSLECTVEGTSNPNLYWYRQAAGRGLQLLFYSVGIGQISSEVPQNLSASRPQDRQFILSSKKLLLSDSGFYLCAWSAGPREQYFGPGTRLTVT.

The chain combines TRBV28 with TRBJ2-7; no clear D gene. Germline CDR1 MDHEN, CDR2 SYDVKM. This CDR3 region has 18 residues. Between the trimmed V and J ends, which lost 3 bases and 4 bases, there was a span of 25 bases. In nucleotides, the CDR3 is TGTGCCAGCAGTTTCCCCTCATTTCACGACACAGCCCTTTACGAGCAGTACTTC. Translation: CASSFPSFHDTALYEQYF.

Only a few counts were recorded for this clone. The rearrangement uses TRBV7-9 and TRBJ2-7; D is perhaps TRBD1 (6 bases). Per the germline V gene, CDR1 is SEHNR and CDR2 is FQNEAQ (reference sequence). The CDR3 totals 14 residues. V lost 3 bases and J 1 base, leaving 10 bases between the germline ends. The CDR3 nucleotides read TGTGCCAGCAGCTTTGGGGGCGCGTCCTACGAGCAGTACTTC. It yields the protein CASSFGGASYEQYF. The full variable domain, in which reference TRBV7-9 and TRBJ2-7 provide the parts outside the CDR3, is DTGVSQNPRHKITKRGQNVTFRCDPISEHNRLYWYRQTLGQGPEFLTYFQNEAQLEKSRLLSDRFSAERPKGSFSTLEIQRTEQGDSAMYLCASSFGGASYEQYFGPGTRLTVT.

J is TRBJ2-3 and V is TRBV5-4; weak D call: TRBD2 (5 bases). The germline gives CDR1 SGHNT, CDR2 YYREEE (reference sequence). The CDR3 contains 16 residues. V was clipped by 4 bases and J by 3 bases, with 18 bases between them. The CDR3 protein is CASSARINSATDTQYF. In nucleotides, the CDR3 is TGTGCCAGCAGCGCACGGATCAATAGCGCTACAGATACGCAGTATTTT.

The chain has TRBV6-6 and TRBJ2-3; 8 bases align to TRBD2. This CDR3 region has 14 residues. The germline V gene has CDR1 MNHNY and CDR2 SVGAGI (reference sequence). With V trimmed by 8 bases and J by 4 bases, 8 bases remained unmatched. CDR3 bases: TGTGCCAGCCTGGGGACGGGACTAGCAGATACGCAGTATTTT. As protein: CASLGTGLADTQYF.

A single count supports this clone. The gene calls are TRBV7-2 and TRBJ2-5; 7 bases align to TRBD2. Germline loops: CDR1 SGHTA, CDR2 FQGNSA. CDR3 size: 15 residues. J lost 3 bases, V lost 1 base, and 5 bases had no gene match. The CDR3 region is CASSLDAGEEETQYF. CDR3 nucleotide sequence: TGTGCCAGCAGCTTAGACGCGGGAGAGGAAGAGACCCAGTACTTC.

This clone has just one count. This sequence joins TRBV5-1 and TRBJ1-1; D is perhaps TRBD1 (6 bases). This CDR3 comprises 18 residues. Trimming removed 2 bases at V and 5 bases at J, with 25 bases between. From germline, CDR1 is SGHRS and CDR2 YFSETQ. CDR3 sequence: CASSFQPQGRVSETEAFF. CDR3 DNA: TGCGCCAGCAGCTTTCAACCTCAGGGGAGGGTATCGGAGACTGAAGCTTTCTTT.

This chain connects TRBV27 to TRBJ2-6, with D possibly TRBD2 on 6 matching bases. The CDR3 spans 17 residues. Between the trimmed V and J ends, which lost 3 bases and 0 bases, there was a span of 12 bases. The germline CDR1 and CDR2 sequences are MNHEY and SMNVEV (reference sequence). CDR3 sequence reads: CASSLGLIPSGANVLTF. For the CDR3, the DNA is TGTGCCAGCAGTTTGGGACTGATCCCCTCTGGGGCCAACGTCCTGACTTTC. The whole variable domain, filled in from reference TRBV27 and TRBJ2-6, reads EAQVTQNPRYLITVTGKKLTVTCSQNMNHEYMSWYRQDPGLGLRQIYYSMNVEVTDKGDVPEGYKVSRKEKRNFPLILESPSPNQTSLYFCASSLGLIPSGANVLTFGAGSRLTVL.

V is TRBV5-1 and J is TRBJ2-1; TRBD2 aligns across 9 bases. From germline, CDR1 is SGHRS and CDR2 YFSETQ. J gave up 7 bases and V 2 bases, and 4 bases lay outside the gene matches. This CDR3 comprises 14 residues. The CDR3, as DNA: TGCGCCAGCAGCTTTGGGCGGGAGGGGAATGAGCAGTTCTTC. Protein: CASSFGREGNEQFF.

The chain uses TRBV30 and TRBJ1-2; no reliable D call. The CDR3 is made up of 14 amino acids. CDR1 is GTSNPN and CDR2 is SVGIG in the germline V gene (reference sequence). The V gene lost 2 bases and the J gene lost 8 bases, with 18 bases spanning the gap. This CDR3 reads CAWSTGPLAWGYTF. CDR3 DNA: TGTGCCTGGAGTACTGGGCCGCTGGCTTGGGGCTACACCTTC.